Presented here are 11 T cell receptor beta chains from one specimen sequenced in a study of cytomegalovirus exposure and HLA in healthy donors. Both 60 Vbeta primers and 13 Jbeta primers went into the PCR. TCRdb keeps only in-frame clones here, not all; method: immunoSEQ multiplex PCR. The sample includes over 80,000 clones. Sequenced: PBMCs. These receptors were obtained from a girl aged 5-17 years in good health and CMV-seropositive.

The chain uses TRBV27 and TRBJ1-2; TRBD1 agrees at 7 bases. The CDR3 consists of 14 residues. Germline V CDR1 and CDR2: MNHEY, SMNVEV (reference sequence). V was clipped by 6 bases and J by 4 bases; unmatched bases: 8. The CDR3 DNA reads TGTGCCAGCAGAGAGACAGGGAGTAGCTATGGCTACACCTTC. Translating gives CASRETGSSYGYTF.

As to this clone: One junction end disagrees with the germline gene, perhaps due to a read error. The V call is TRBV25-1, the J call TRBJ2-1; D is uncertain. There are 12 residues in the CDR3. In germline, CDR1 is MGHDK, CDR2 SYGVNS. DNA of the CDR3: TGTGCCAGCCGAAGCTCCGACAATGAGCAGTTCTTC. Translated, it gives CASRSSDNEQFF.

The chain combines TRBV4-2 with TRBJ2-2; TRBD2 aligns across 12 bases. This CDR3 has 16 amino acids. Losses at the gene ends were 4 bases for V and 6 bases for J; bases not matched to a gene: 6. From germline, CDR1 is LGHNA and CDR2 YNFKEQ. The CDR3 DNA sequence: TGTGCCAGCAGCCGTCTAGCGGGGGGGCTTGCCGGGGAGCTGTTTTTT. Translating gives CASSRLAGGLAGELFF.

This chain joins TRBV4-3 and TRBJ1-4, with 9 bases that match TRBD1. The CDR3 length is 15 residues. CDR1 and CDR2 from the germline V gene are LGHNA and YSLEER. The V gene end was trimmed by 0 bases and the J gene end by 13 bases; junction bases not matched to a gene: 9. The CDR3 coding sequence is TGCGCCAGCAGCCAAGAGAGGGTGGGGACAGGGCGACTGTTTTTT. Translating gives CASSQERVGTGRLFF.

V and J are TRBV19 and TRBJ2-5; no firm D call. V was cut by 4 bases and J by 1 base, with 4 bases left in between. The CDR3 runs to 12 residues. Per the germline V gene, CDR1 is LNHDA and CDR2 is SQIVND (reference sequence). In DNA form, the CDR3 reads TGTGCCAGTAGTAGGCCCCAAGAGACCCAGTACTTC. Translation gives CASSRPQETQYF.

The chain links TRBV30 to TRBJ2-1; 8 bases line up with TRBD1. This CDR3 region has 18 residues. CDR1 and CDR2 (germline): GTSNPN, SVGIG (reference sequence). After removal of 3 bases from V and 6 bases from J, the junction contained 19 bases not matched to a gene. The CDR3 here is CAWSAKTTGGSDPNEQFF. The CDR3, as DNA: TGTGCCTGGAGCGCAAAAACCACAGGGGGATCCGATCCCAATGAGCAGTTCTTC.

The chain couples TRBV4-1 to TRBJ2-1; TRBD2 is a possible D gene (6 bases). Per the germline V gene, CDR1 is MGHRA and CDR2 is YSYEKL. Trimming left V 4 bases short and J 4 bases short, with 8 bases between. The CDR3 has 13 residues. The CDR3 sequence: CASSPREYNEQFF. CDR3 in DNA: TGCGCCAGCAGCCCTCGGGAGTACAATGAGCAGTTCTTC.

This chain connects TRBV29-1 to TRBJ1-1; tentative D call: TRBD1 (5 bases). V was pared by 3 bases and J by 3 bases, with 8 bases between. This CDR3 contains 12 residues. CDR1 and CDR2 from the germline V gene are SQVTM and ANQGSEA. DNA for the CDR3: TGCAGCGTTGACTCAGGGCACACTGAAGCTTTCTTT. Translation gives CSVDSGHTEAFF.

The rearrangement uses TRBV4-3 and TRBJ2-7; weak D call: TRBD2 (5 bases). The germline V and J ends were trimmed by 4 bases and 4 bases, with 11 bases remaining between them. CDR1 is LGHNA and CDR2 is YSLEER in the germline V gene. The CDR3 runs to 13 residues. Here the CDR3 DNA reads TGCGCCAGCAGCCCCTATCGCGGGTACGAGCAGTACTTC. Amino acid sequence: CASSPYRGYEQYF.

The chain carries TRBV9 and TRBJ2-1, with D possibly matching TRBD2 (6 bases). Per germline, CDR1 SGDLS and CDR2 YYNGEE. V lost 3 bases and J lost 9, with 16 bases in between. CDR3 length equals 14 residues. The CDR3 region has the DNA TGTGCCAGCAGCGCGTCTAGCGCGGGCGGTGAGCAGTTCTTC. Translating it yields CASSASSAGGEQFF.

V and J are TRBV7-9 and TRBJ2-7; maybe TRBD1 (5 bases). There are 13 residues in the CDR3. Germline CDR1 and CDR2: SEHNR and FQNEAQ (reference sequence). Trimming removed 1 base at V and 5 bases at J, with 9 bases between. Here the CDR3 reads CASSLEGPNEQYF. Here the CDR3 DNA reads TGTGCCAGCAGCTTAGAGGGGCCCAACGAGCAGTACTTC.